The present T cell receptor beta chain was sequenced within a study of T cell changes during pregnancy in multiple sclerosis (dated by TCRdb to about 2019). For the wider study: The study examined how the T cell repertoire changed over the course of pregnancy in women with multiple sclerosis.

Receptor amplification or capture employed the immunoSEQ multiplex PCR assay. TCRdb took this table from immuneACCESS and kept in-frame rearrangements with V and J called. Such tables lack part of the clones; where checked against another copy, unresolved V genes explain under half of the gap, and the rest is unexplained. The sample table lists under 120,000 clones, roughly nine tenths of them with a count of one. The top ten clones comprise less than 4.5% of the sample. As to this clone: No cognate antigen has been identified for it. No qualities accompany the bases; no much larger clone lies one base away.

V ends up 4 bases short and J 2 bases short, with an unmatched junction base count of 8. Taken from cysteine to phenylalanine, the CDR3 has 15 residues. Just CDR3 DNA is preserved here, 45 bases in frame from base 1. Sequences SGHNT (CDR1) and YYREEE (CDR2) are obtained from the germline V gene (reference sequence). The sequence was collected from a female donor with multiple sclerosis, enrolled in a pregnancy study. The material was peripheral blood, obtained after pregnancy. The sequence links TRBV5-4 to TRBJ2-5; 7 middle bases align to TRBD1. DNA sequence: TGTGCCAGCAGCCCCCGGGACAGTAGACAAGAGACCCAGTACTTC. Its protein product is CASSPRDSRQETQYF. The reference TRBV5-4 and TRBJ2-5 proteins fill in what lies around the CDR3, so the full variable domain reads ETGVTQSPTHLIKTRGQQVTLRCSSQSGHNTVSWYQQALGQGPQFIFQYYREEENGRGNFPPRFSGLQFPNYSSELNVNALELDDSALYLCASSPRDSRQETQYFGPGTRLLVL.